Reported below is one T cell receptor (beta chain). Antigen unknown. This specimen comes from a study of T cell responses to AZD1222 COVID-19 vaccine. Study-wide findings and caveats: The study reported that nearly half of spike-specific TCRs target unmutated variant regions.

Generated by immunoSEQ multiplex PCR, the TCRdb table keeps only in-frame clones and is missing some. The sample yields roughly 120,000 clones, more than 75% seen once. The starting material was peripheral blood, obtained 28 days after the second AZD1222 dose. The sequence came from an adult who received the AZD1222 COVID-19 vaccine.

CDR3 in amino acids: CASSATGGGSGNTIYF. In nucleotides, the CDR3 is TGTGCCAGCTCCGCAACAGGGGGCGGCTCTGGAAACACCATATATTTT. The chain employs TRBV18 and TRBJ1-3; 9 positions agree with TRBD1. The CDR3 extends over 16 amino acids. The ends lost 6 bases at V and 0 bases at J; junction bases unmatched: 6. The V gene's germline CDR1 is KGHSH and CDR2 LQKENI.